This T cell receptor beta chain appears in the sequencing data of a study of tumor-infiltrating lymphocytes in primary liver carcinoma. Starting material of 450 to 500 ng total RNA yielded TCR beta cDNA via a constant-region primer. ARM-PCR was slightly modified, and three nested multiplex PCR rounds with it gave rise to the TCR beta libraries. PCR rounds one and two used TRBV1-TRBV30 forward primers with a C-beta reverse primer for around 9 cycles each. TCRdb itself ran the multiplex PCR reads through MiXCR, one entry per CDR3 protein. The data contain 30,000 to 35,000 distinct CDR3 sequences, 75% to 85% of them singletons. Co-extraction yielded RNA and DNA from around 20-30 mg of unsorted bulk tissue. Concerning this clonotype itself: Germline is not matched at one junction end, which may reflect a read error.

From germline, CDR1 is LGHNA and CDR2 YNFKEQ. This CDR3 region has 14 residues. J is TRBJ1-1 and V is TRBV4-2, with D unresolved. Sequencing used liver tumor tissue from sampling region 5. Indicated subset: tumor region T5, tumor centre. The TCR originated in a man aged 35 to 55 with primary liver carcinoma and hepatitis B virus infection. The CDR3 DNA reads as TGTGCCAGCAGTCAAGATCTTCTGAGCACTGAAGCTTTCTTT. It yields the protein CASSQDLLSTEAFF.